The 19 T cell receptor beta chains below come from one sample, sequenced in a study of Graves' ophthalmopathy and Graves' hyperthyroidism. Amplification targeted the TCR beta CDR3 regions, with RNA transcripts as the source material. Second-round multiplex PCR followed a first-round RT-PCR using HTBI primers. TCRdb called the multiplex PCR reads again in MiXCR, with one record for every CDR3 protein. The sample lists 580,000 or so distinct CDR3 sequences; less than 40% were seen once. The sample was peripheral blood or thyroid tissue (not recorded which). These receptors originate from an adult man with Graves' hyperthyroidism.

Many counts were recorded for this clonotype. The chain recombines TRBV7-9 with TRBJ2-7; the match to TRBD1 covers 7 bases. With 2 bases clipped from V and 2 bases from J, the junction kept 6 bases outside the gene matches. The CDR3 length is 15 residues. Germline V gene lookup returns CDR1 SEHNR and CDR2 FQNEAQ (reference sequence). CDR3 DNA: TGTGCCAGCAGCTTAACCGGGACAGTCCCCTACGAGCAGTACTTC. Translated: CASSLTGTVPYEQYF.

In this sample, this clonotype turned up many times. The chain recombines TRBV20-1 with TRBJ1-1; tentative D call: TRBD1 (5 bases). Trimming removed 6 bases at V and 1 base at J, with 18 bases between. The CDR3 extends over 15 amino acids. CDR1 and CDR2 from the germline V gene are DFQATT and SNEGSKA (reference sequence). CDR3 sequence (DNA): TGCAGTGCGCCGGACCCGGGGGAGGGGAACACTGAAGCTTTCTTT. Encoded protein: CSAPDPGEGNTEAFF.

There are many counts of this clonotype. The DNA for the CDR3 is TGTGCCAGCAGTCTCCGGGCCCTAGGCAGCGGTCAGCCCCAGCATTTT. It translates to CASSLRALGSGQPQHF. J is TRBJ1-5 and V is TRBV6-1; D is undetermined. Per germline, CDR1 MNHNS and CDR2 SASEGT. This CDR3 spans 16 amino acids. Trimming removed 5 bases from V and 6 bases from J, with 20 bases in between.

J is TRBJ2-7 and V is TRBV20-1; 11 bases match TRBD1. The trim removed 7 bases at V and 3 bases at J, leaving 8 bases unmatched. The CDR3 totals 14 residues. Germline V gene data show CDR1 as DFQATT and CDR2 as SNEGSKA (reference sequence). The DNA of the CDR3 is TGCAGTGAAACGGGACAGGGGGTTAACTACGAGCAGTACTTC. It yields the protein CSETGQGVNYEQYF.

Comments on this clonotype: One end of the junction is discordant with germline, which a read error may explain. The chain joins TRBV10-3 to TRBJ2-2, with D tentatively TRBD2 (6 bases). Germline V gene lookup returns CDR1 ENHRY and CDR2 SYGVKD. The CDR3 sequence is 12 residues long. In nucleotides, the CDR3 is TGTGCCGTCAGTGTTCCGACCGGGGGGCTGTTTTTT. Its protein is CAVSVPTGGLFF.

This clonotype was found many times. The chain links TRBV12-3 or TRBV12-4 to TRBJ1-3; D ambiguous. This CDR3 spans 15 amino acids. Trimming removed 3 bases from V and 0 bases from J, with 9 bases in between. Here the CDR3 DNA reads TGTGCCAGCAGTTTCGGCGGACCCTCTGGAAACACCATATATTTT. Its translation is CASSFGGPSGNTIYF.

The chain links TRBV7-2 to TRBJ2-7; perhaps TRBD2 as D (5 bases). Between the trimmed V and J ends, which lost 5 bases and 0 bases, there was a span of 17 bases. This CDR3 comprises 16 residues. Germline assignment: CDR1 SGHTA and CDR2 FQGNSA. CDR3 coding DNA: TGTGCCAGCAGCCAAGCCTTAGAGGGTCCCTCCTACGAGCAGTACTTC. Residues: CASSQALEGPSYEQYF. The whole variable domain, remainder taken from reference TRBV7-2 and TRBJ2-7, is GAGVSQSPSNKVTEKGKDVELRCDPISGHTALYWYRQSLGQGLEFLIYFQGNSAPDKSGLPSDRFSAERTGGSVSTLTIQRTQQEDSAVYLCASSQALEGPSYEQYFGPGTRLTVT.

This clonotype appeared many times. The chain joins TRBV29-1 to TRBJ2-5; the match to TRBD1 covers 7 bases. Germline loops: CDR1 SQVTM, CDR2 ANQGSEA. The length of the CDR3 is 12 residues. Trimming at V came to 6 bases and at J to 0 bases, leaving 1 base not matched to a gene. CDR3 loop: CSVDRYQETQYF. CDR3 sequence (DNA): TGCAGCGTGGACAGGTACCAAGAGACCCAGTACTTC. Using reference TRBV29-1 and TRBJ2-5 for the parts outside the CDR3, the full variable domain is SAVISQKPSRDICQRGTSLTIQCQVDSQVTMMFWYRQQPGQSLTLIATANQGSEATYESGFVIDKFPISRPNLTFSTLTVSNMSPEDSSIYLCSVDRYQETQYFGPGTRLLVL.

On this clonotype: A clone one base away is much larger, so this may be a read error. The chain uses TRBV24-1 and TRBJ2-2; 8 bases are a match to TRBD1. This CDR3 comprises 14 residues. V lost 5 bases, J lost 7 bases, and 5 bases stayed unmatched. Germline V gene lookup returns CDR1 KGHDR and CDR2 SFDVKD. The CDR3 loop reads CATSGRTGYGELFF. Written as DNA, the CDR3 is TGTGCCACCAGTGGACGGACAGGGTACGGGGAGCTGTTTTTT.

CDR3 sequence: CASSPRTGGAYEQYF. The CDR3 DNA sequence: TGTGCCAGCAGTCCCCGGACAGGGGGAGCCTACGAGCAGTACTTC. This chain links TRBV27 with TRBJ2-7; TRBD1 agrees at 10 bases. Germline lookup yields CDR1 MNHEY and CDR2 SMNVEV (reference sequence). The trim removed 5 bases at V and 2 bases at J, leaving 6 bases unmatched. The CDR3 has 15 amino acids.

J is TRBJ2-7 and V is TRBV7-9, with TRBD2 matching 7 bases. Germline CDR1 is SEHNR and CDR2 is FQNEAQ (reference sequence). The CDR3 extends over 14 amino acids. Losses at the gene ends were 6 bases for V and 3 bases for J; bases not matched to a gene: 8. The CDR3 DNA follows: TGTGCCAGCAGACGAGATGGGGGGGACTACGAGCAGTACTTC. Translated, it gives CASRRDGGDYEQYF.

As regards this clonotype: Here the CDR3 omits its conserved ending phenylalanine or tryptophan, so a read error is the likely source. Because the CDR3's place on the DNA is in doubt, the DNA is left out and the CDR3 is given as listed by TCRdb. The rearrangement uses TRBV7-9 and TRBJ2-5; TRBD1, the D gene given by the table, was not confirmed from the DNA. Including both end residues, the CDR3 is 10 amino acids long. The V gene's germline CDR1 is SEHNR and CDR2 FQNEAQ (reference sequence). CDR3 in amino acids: CASSRDRGYI.

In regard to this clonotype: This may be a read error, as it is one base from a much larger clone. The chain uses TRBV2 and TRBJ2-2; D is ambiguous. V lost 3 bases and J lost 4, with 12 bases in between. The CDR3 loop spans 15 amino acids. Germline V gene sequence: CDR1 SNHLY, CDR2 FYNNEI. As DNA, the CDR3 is TGTGCCAGCAGTGACGGTCCTGCGAGCACCGGGGAGCTGTTTTTT. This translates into CASSDGPASTGELFF.

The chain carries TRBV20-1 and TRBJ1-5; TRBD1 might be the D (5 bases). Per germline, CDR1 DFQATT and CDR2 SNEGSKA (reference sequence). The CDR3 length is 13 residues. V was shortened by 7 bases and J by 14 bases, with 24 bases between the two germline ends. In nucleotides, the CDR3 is TGCAGTGGTTCACCGGGACTAGCAGGCAATGAGCATTTT. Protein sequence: CSGSPGLAGNEHF.

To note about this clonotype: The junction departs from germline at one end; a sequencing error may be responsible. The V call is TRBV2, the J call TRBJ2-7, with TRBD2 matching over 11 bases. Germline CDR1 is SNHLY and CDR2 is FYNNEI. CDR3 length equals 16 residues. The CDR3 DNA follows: TGTGCCACCAGTGATCCGCGACTAGCGGGACCTTACAATGAGCAGTTC. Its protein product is CATSDPRLAGPYNEQF.

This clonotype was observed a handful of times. This chain's CDR3 is CASSGPNEQFF. In nucleotides, the CDR3 is TGTGCCAGCAGTGGGCCGAATGAGCAGTTCTTC. V and J are TRBV2 and TRBJ2-1; no definite D call. The CDR3 contains 11 residues. V lost 4 bases, J lost 7 bases, and 5 bases lay in between. Germline V gene lookup returns CDR1 SNHLY and CDR2 FYNNEI.

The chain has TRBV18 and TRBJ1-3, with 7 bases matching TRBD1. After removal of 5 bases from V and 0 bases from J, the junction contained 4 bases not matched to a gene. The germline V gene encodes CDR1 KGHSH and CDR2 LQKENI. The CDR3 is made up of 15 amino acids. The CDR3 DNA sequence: TGTGCCAGCTCAATTGACAGGGCCTCTGGAAACACCATATATTTT. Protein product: CASSIDRASGNTIYF.

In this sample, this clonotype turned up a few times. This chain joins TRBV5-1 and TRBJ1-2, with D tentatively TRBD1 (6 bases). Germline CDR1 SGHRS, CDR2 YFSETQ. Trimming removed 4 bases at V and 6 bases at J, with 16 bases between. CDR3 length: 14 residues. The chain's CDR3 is CASSKRDNRDGYTF. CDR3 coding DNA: TGCGCCAGCAGCAAGAGGGACAATAGAGATGGCTACACCTTC.

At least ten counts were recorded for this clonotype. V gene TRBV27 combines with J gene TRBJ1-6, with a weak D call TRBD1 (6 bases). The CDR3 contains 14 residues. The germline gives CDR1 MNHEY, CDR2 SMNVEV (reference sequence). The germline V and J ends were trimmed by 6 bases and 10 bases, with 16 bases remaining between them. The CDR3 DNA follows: TGTGCCAGCAGGGCGCAGGGAGGGGGATCACCCCTCCACTTT. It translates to CASRAQGGGSPLHF.